Shown below are 10 T cell receptor beta chains from a single sample sequenced in a study of T-cell reconstitution after alpha-beta-depleted transplantation in children. Researchers prepared the TCRbeta library using unique molecular identifiers, the study reports. TCRdb reprocessed the PCR reads with MiXCR, giving one entry per CDR3 protein. The sample records over 550,000 distinct CDR3 sequences, about 10% being singletons. Sequencing was performed on PBMCs from the stem cell graft donor, taken from the stem cell graft. These receptors were collected from a human donor who donated a stem cell graft to a child with acute myeloid leukemia.

The chain has TRBV25-1 and TRBJ1-5; the D gene is possibly TRBD1 (5 bases). This CDR3 has 16 residues. V dropped 0 bases and J dropped 9 bases, with 18 bases sitting between them. Germline assignment: CDR1 MGHDK and CDR2 SYGVNS. As DNA, the CDR3 is TGTGCCAGCAGTGAATATCGGGTGCGCTTAAGGGGGCCCCAGCATTTT. It is translated as CASSEYRVRLRGPQHF.

The chain employs TRBV14 and TRBJ2-7; either TRBD1 or TRBD2 may supply D (5 bases each). Deletions cut 4 bases from V and 0 bases from J, with 16 bases between. CDR1 is SGHDN, CDR2 FVKESK, per germline. The CDR3 consists of 16 residues. The CDR3 bases are TGTGCCAGCAGCCTATGGACCGGGACGGCCTCCTACGAGCAGTACTTC. It yields the protein CASSLWTGTASYEQYF.

This clonotype was found a few times. The chain joins TRBV20-1 to TRBJ1-6; 9 bases are a match to TRBD1. The V segment lost 0 bases and the J segment 8 bases; nucleotides outside the gene matches: 5. The germline gives CDR1 DFQATT, CDR2 SNEGSKA (reference sequence). The CDR3 is made up of 15 amino acids. For the CDR3, the DNA is TGCAGTGCTAGAGACCCGGGACAGGGTCATTCACCCCTCCACTTT. Translating it yields CSARDPGQGHSPLHF.

V usage is TRBV5-1 and J usage is TRBJ2-2; TRBD1 is a possible D gene (6 bases). The CDR3 consists of 14 residues. CDR1 is SGHRS, CDR2 YFSETQ, per germline. Trimming cost V 4 bases and J 7 bases, with 14 bases left between them. The CDR3, as DNA: TGCGCCAGCAGCCCTCTGCAGGGGTACGGGGAGCTGTTTTTT. It encodes CASSPLQGYGELFF.

This clonotype was detected a few times. CDR3 residues: CASSPMNPTGKKTQYF. The DNA of the CDR3 is TGTGCCAGCAGTCCCATGAACCCGACAGGGAAAAAGACCCAGTACTTC. J is TRBJ2-5 and V is TRBV27, with 7 positions matching TRBD1. The CDR3 covers 16 residues. The germline CDR1 and CDR2 sequences are MNHEY and SMNVEV (reference sequence). After removal of 5 bases from V and 6 bases from J, the junction contained 15 bases not matched to a gene.

This clonotype was seen a few times. The chain employs TRBV11-2 and TRBJ2-4, with 8 bases that match TRBD2. V shed 2 bases, J shed 0 bases, and the junction held 9 bases outside the gene matches. The CDR3 length is 18 residues. Germline V gene sequence: CDR1 SGHAT, CDR2 FQNNGV. CDR3 coding DNA: TGTGCCAGCAGCTTACGTCGCCGGCTAGCGGGAGCCAAAAACATTCAGTACTTC. Encoded protein: CASSLRRRLAGAKNIQYF.

The chain is built from TRBV7-9 and TRBJ2-2, with D tentatively TRBD2 (6 bases). From germline, CDR1 is SEHNR and CDR2 FQNEAQ (reference sequence). Trimming stripped 4 bases from V and 2 bases from J, with 14 bases between. This CDR3 is built from 16 residues. DNA of the CDR3: TGTGCCAGCAGCTCCCCCGGGACTTACAACACCGGGGAGCTGTTTTTT. This translates into CASSSPGTYNTGELFF.

For the CDR3, the DNA is TGTGCCAGCAGTCCGGGACAGGGGGCGGGTTTTACTAACTATGGCTACACCTTC. This translates into CASSPGQGAGFTNYGYTF. The rearrangement joins TRBV3-1 to TRBJ1-2, with 12 bases matching TRBD1. Losses at the gene ends were 6 bases for V and 0 bases for J; bases not matched to a gene: 11. Germline CDR1 reads LGHDT; CDR2 reads YNNKEL (reference sequence). This CDR3 is built from 18 residues.

This clonotype was counted ten times or more. The chain links TRBV21-1 to TRBJ2-7; TRBD2, the table's D call, was not compared with the DNA. TRBV21-1 has pseudogene status. CDR3 size: 15 residues. In DNA form, the CDR3 reads TGTGCCAGCAGCAAAGCTAGGCGGGTCGAGGACGAGCAGTACTTC. The encoded protein is CASSKARRVEDEQYF.

In this sample, this clonotype turned up a few times. The CDR3 spells CASSFMGELWDTQYF. The DNA of the CDR3 is TGTGCCAGCAGTTTTATGGGGGAGCTTTGGGATACGCAGTATTTT. The chain couples TRBV27 to TRBJ2-3; D is perhaps TRBD1 or TRBD2 (5 bases each). V was cut by 3 bases and J by 6 bases, with 16 bases left in between. Germline lookup yields CDR1 MNHEY and CDR2 SMNVEV (reference sequence). The CDR3 loop spans 15 amino acids.